The present T cell receptor (beta chain) was sequenced within a study of blood T cell repertoires in COVID-19. The method was immunoSEQ multiplex PCR; TCRdb's version includes in-frame clones alone and lacks a portion of them. The data hold 210,000 or so clones, with under 90% observed a single time. CDR3 length: 17 amino acids. Germline V gene lookup returns CDR1 SGHRS and CDR2 YFSETQ. Trimming removed 4 bases from V and 0 bases from J, with 17 bases in between. The clonotype comes from a woman in her 50s who had been exposed to COVID-19. The sequencing input was PBMCs or T cells enriched from blood (not recorded which). V gene TRBV5-1 combines with J gene TRBJ2-1, with a possible D match to TRBD2 (6 bases). The CDR3 sequence: CASSPELVRGSYNEQFF. The CDR3 nucleotides are TGCGCCAGCAGCCCGGAGCTAGTGCGGGGCTCCTACAATGAGCAGTTCTTC.